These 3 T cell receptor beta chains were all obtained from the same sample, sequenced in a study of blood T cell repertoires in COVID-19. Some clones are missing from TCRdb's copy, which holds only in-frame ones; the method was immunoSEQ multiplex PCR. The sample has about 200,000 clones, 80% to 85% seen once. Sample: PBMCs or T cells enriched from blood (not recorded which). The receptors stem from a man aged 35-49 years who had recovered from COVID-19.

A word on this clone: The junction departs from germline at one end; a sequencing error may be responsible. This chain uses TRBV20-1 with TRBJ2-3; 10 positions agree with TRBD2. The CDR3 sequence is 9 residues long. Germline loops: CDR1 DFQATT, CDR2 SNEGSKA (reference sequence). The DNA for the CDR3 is TGCAGTGCCAGCGGGGGGGCGGATTTT. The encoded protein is CSASGGADF.

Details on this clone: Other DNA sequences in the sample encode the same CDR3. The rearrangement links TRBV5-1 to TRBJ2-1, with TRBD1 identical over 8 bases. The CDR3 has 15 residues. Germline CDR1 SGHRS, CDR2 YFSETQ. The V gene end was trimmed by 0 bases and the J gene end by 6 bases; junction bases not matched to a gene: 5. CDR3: CASSLEGQGRNEQFF. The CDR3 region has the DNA TGCGCCAGCAGCTTGGAAGGACAGGGACGCAATGAGCAGTTCTTC.

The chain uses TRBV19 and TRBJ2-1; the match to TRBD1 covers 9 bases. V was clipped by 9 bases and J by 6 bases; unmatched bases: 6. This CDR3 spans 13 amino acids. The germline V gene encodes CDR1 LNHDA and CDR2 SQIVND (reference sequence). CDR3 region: CASLQGAGNEQFF. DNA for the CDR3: TGTGCCAGCCTACAGGGGGCGGGCAATGAGCAGTTCTTC.